Below, 11 T cell receptor beta chains from the same sample are listed, as sequenced in a study of cytomegalovirus exposure and HLA in healthy donors. 13 Jbeta primers and 60 Vbeta primers were used for the PCR. Data came from immunoSEQ multiplex PCR; TCRdb stores just in-frame clones and leaves some out. Here the sample spans approximately 180,000 clones, 80% being singletons. Sequenced: PBMCs. These receptors were obtained from a woman between 40 and 55 years old in good health and CMV-seronegative.

The rearrangement uses TRBV7-6 and TRBJ2-2, with TRBD2 identical over 13 bases. The CDR3 is 16 residues long. V gave up 5 bases and J gave up 7 bases; unmatched junction bases: 7. Germline V lookup: CDR1 SGHVS, CDR2 FNYEAQ. CDR3 sequence: CASSRTSGSFGGELFF. In nucleotides, the CDR3 is TGTGCCAGCAGCCGGACTAGCGGGAGCTTCGGCGGGGAGCTGTTTTTT.

The rearrangement uses TRBV19 and TRBJ2-2; a possible D gene is TRBD1 (5 bases). The CDR3 length is 15 residues. The germline gives CDR1 LNHDA, CDR2 SQIVND (reference sequence). Trimming took 3 bases from V and 5 from J, leaving 13 bases between them. CDR3 sequence reads: CASSMRLGRTGELFF. CDR3 in DNA: TGTGCCAGTAGTATGAGGTTGGGGCGGACCGGGGAGCTGTTTTTT.

This sequence joins TRBV27 and TRBJ1-6, with TRBD1 identical over 8 bases. Per the germline V gene, CDR1 is MNHEY and CDR2 is SMNVEV (reference sequence). The CDR3 has 14 amino acids. With V trimmed by 6 bases and J by 5 bases, 3 bases remained unmatched. The CDR3 reads CASRATGDNSPLHF. The CDR3 DNA follows: TGTGCCAGCAGGGCGACAGGGGATAATTCACCCCTCCACTTT.

In DNA, the CDR3 is TGCGCCAGCAGCCAAGGTGCGGGACTAGCGGGACACACCGGGGAGCTGTTTTTT. Its translation is CASSQGAGLAGHTGELFF. The chain has TRBV4-1 and TRBJ2-2; 13 bases align to TRBD2. The CDR3 extends over 18 amino acids. J was trimmed by 3 bases and V by 1 base; bases with no gene match: 5. Germline CDR1 MGHRA, CDR2 YSYEKL.

This clone was detected a few times. The CDR3 spells CASSPGLALAKNIQYF. The CDR3 DNA follows: TGTGCCAGCAGTCCCGGGTTAGCGTTAGCCAAAAACATTCAGTACTTC. The V gene is TRBV28, the J gene TRBJ2-4; tentatively, D is TRBD2 (5 bases). Trimming left V 5 bases short and J 0 bases short, with 14 bases between. The CDR3 runs 16 residues. Germline lookup yields CDR1 MDHEN and CDR2 SYDVKM.

The rearrangement uses TRBV30 and TRBJ1-1; 7 positions agree with TRBD1. CDR1 and CDR2 from the germline V gene are GTSNPN and SVGIG (reference sequence). The V and J ends lost 5 bases and 7 bases, in that order; junction bases with no gene match: 4. The length of the CDR3 is 11 residues. CDR3: CAWGDSGEAFF. The DNA for the CDR3 is TGTGCCTGGGGGGACAGTGGTGAAGCTTTCTTT.

This rearrangement joins TRBV4-1 to TRBJ2-2, with 8 bases matching TRBD1. CDR1 MGHRA and CDR2 YSYEKL come from the germline V gene. This CDR3 spans 15 amino acids. After removal of 5 bases from V and 4 bases from J, the junction contained 6 bases not matched to a gene. The CDR3 sequence: CASSVQGAGTGELFF. Written as DNA, the CDR3 is TGCGCCAGCAGCGTCCAGGGGGCGGGCACCGGGGAGCTGTTTTTT.

The chain couples TRBV15 to TRBJ2-3, with 7 bases fitting TRBD1. The CDR3 has 15 amino acids. Germline CDR1 is LNHNV and CDR2 is YYDKDF (reference sequence). With 3 bases clipped from V and 0 bases from J, the junction kept 3 bases outside the gene matches. The CDR3 coding sequence is TGTGCCACCAGCAGGCCACAGGGGAGCACAGATACGCAGTATTTT. It is translated as CATSRPQGSTDTQYF.

This rearrangement joins TRBV5-6 to TRBJ2-5, with D hard to call. The CDR3 spans 12 residues. V lost 3 bases and J lost 3, with 6 bases in between. The germline gives CDR1 SGHDT, CDR2 YYEEEE. This CDR3 reads CASSSPEETQYF. CDR3 in DNA: TGTGCCAGCAGCTCCCCTGAAGAGACCCAGTACTTC.

The chain couples TRBV9 to TRBJ1-3; possible D gene TRBD1, 5 bases. V lost 3 bases to trimming and J lost 1 base, with 11 bases between them. CDR1 and CDR2 (germline): SGDLS, YYNGEE. The CDR3 totals 15 residues. The CDR3 protein is CASSDLTASGNTIYF. CDR3 in DNA: TGTGCCAGCAGCGACCTGACAGCTTCTGGAAACACCATATATTTT. Variable domain in full (rest from reference TRBV9 and TRBJ1-3): DSGVTQTPKHLITATGQRVTLRCSPRSGDLSVYWYQQSLDQGLQFLIQYYNGEERAKGNILERFSAQQFPDLHSELNLSSLELGDSALYFCASSDLTASGNTIYFGEGSWLTVV.

The chain combines TRBV7-9 with TRBJ1-1, with 9 nucleotides matching TRBD1. The ends lost 1 base at V and 5 bases at J; junction bases unmatched: 5. The CDR3 is 15 residues long. Per the germline V gene, CDR1 is SEHNR and CDR2 is FQNEAQ (reference sequence). The CDR3 DNA follows: TGTGCCAGCAGCTTAGGGTGGGACAGGGAAACTGAAGCTTTCTTT. Protein product: CASSLGWDRETEAFF. Looking up the rest from reference TRBV7-9 and TRBJ1-1 gives the full variable domain: DTGVSQNPRHKITKRGQNVTFRCDPISEHNRLYWYRQTLGQGPEFLTYFQNEAQLEKSRLLSDRFSAERPKGSFSTLEIQRTEQGDSAMYLCASSLGWDRETEAFFGQGTRLTVV.